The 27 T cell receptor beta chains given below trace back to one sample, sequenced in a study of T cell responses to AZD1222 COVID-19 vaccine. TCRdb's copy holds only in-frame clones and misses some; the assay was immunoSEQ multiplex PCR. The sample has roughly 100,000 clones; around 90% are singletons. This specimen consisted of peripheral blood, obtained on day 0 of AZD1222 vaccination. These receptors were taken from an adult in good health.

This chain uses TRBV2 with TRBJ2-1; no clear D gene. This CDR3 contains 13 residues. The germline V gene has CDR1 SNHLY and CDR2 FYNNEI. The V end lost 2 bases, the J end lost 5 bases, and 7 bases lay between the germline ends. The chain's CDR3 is CASSERRNNEQFF. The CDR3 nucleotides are TGTGCCAGCAGTGAACGCAGGAACAATGAGCAGTTCTTC.

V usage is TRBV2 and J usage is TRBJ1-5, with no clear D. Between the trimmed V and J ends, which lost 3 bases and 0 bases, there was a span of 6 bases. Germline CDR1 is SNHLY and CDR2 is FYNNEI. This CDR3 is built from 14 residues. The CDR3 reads CASSDLGSNQPQHF. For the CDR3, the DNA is TGTGCCAGCAGTGACTTAGGTAGCAATCAGCCCCAGCATTTT.

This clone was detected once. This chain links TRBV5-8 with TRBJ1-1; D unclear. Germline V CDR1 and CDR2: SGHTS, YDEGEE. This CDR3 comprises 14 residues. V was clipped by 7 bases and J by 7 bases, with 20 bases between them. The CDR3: CASRVDPGYIEAFF. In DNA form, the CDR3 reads TGTGCCAGCCGAGTCGATCCGGGGTACATTGAAGCTTTCTTT.

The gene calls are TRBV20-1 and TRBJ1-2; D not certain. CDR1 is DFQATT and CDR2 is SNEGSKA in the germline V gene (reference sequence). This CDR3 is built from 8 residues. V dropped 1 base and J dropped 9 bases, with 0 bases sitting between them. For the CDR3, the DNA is TGCAGTGCTAGAGGCTACACCTTC. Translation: CSARGYTF.

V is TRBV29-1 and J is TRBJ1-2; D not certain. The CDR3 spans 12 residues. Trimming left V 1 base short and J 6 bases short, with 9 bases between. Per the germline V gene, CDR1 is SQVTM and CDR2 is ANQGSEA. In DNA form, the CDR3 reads TGCAGCGTTGAAGGTGAGGTGGATGGCTACACCTTC. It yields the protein CSVEGEVDGYTF.

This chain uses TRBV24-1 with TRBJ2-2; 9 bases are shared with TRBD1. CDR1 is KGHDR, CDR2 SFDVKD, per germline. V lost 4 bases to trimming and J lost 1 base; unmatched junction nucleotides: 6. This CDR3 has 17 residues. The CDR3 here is CATSDRTGDLNTGELFF. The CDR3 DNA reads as TGTGCCACCAGTGACCGGACAGGGGACCTGAACACCGGGGAGCTGTTTTTT.

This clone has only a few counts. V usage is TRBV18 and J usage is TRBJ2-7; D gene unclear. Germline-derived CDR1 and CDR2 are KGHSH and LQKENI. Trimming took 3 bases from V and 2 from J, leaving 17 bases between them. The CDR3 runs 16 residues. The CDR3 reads CASSPMAFGSAYEQYF. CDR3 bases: TGTGCCAGCTCACCTATGGCTTTTGGGTCAGCCTACGAGCAGTACTTC.

CDR3 sequence: CASRPGEATTNEKLFF. The DNA of the CDR3 is TGTGCCAGCAGACCCGGAGAGGCAACAACTAATGAAAAACTGTTTTTT. V and J are TRBV4-2 and TRBJ1-4, with no clear D. This CDR3 spans 16 amino acids. V was pared by 6 bases and J by 0 bases, with 14 bases between. CDR1 is LGHNA and CDR2 is YNFKEQ in the germline V gene.

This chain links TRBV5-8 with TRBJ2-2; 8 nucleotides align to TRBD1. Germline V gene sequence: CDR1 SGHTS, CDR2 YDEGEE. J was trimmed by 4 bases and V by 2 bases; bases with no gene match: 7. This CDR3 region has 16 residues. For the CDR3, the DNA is TGTGCCAGCAGCTTCGGACAGGGTCGGAGCACCGGGGAGCTGTTTTTT. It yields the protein CASSFGQGRSTGELFF.

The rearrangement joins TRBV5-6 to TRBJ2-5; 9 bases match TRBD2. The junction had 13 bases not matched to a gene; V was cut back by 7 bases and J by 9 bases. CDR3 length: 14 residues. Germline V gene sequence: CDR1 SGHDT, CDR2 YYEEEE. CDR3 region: CASSGGLAGRSQYF. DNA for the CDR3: TGTGCCAGCTCGGGGGGACTAGCCGGTCGGTCCCAGTACTTC.

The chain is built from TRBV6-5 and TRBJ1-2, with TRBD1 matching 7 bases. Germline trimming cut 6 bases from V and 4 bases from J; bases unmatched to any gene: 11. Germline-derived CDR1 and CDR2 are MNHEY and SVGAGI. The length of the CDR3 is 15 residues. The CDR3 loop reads CASRPIGQVFYGYTF. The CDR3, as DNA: TGTGCCAGCAGACCTATAGGACAGGTTTTCTATGGCTACACCTTC.

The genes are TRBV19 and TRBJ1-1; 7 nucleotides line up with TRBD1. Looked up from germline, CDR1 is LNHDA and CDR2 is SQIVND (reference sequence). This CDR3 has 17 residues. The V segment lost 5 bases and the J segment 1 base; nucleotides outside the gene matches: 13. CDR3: CASSVRGRTGANTEAFF. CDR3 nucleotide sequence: TGTGCCAGTAGTGTGAGGGGGAGAACAGGGGCGAACACTGAAGCTTTCTTT.

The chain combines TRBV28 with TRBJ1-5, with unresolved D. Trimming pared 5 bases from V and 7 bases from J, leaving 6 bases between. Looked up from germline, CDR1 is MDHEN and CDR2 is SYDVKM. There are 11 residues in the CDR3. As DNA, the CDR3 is TGTGCCAGCAGTGTAGAGCAGCCCCAGCATTTT. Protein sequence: CASSVEQPQHF.

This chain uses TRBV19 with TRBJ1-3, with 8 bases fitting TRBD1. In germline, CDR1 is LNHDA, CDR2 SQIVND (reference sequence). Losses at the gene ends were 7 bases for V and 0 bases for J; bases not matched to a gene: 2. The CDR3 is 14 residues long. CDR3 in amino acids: CASNRGSSGNTIYF. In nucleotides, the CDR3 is TGTGCCAGTAACAGGGGGAGCTCTGGAAACACCATATATTTT.

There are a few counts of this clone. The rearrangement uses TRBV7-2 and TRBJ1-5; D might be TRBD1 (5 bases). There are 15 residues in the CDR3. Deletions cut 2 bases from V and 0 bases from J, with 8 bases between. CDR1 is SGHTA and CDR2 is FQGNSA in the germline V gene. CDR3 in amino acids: CASSLQGNSNQPQHF. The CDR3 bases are TGTGCCAGCAGCTTACAGGGTAATAGCAATCAGCCCCAGCATTTT.

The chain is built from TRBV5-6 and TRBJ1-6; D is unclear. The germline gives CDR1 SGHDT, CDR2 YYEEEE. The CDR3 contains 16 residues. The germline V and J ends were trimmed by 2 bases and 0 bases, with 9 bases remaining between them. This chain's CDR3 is CASSFVQLSYNSPLHF. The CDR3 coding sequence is TGTGCCAGCAGCTTCGTACAGCTCTCCTATAATTCACCCCTCCACTTT.

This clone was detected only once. CDR3 region: CAISEGSGYTF. CDR3 nucleotide sequence: TGTGCCATCAGTGAGGGATCTGGCTACACCTTC. The rearrangement uses TRBV10-3 and TRBJ1-2; no clear D gene. The germline V and J ends were trimmed by 2 bases and 7 bases, with 5 bases remaining between them. The CDR3 contains 11 residues. Per germline, CDR1 ENHRY and CDR2 SYGVKD.

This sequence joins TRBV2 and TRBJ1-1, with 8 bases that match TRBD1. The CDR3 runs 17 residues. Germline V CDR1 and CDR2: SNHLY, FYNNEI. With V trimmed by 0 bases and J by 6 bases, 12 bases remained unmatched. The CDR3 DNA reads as TGTGCCAGCAGTGAAGCGCTTCCCGCAGGGGGCGGCTCTGAAGCTTTCTTT. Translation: CASSEALPAGGGSEAFF.

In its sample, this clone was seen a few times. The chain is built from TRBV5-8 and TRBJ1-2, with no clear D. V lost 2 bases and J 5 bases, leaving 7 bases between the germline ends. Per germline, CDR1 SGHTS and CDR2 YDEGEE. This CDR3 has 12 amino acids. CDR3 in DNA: TGTGCCAGCAGCTTAAGAAGTTATGGCTACACCTTC. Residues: CASSLRSYGYTF.

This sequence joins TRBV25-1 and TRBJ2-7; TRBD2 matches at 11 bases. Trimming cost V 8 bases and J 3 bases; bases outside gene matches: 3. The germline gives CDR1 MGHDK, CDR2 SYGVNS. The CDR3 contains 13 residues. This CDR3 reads CASCGTSGYEQYF. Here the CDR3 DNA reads TGTGCCAGCTGCGGGACTAGCGGCTACGAGCAGTACTTC.

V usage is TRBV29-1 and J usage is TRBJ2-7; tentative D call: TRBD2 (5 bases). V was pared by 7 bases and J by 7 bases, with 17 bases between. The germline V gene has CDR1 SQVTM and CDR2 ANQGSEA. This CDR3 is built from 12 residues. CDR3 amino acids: CSALRESGEQYF. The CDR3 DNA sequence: TGCAGCGCACTTAGGGAGTCGGGTGAGCAGTACTTC.

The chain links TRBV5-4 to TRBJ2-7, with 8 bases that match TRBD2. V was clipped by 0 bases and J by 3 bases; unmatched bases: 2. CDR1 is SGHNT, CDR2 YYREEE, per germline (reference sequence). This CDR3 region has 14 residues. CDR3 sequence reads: CASSLGLAFYEQYF. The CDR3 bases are TGTGCCAGCAGCTTGGGACTAGCGTTCTACGAGCAGTACTTC.

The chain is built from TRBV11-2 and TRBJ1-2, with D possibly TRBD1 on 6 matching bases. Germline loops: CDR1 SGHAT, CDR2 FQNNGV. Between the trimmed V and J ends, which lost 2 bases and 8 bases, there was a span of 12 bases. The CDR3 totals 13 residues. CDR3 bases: TGTGCCAGCAGCTTATACGAGGGGGGAGGCTACACCTTC. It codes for CASSLYEGGGYTF.

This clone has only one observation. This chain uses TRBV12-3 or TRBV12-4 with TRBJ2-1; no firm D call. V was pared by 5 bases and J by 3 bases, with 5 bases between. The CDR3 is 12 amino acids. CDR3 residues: CASSPFYNEQFF. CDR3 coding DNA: TGTGCCAGCAGTCCCTTCTACAATGAGCAGTTCTTC.

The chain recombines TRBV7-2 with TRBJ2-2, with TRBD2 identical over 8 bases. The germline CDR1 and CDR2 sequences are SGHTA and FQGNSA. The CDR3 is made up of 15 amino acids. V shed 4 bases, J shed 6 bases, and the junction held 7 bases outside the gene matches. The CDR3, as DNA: TGTGCCAGCAGCTCGCAGGGACTAGAGGCCGGGGAGCTGTTTTTT. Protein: CASSSQGLEAGELFF.

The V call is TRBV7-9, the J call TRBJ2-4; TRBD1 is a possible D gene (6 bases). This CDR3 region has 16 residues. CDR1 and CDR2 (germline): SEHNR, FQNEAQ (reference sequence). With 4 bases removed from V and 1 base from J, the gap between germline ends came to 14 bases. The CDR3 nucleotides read TGTGCCAGCAGCTCGGGACAACCCTCCGCCAAAAACATTCAGTACTTC. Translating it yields CASSSGQPSAKNIQYF.

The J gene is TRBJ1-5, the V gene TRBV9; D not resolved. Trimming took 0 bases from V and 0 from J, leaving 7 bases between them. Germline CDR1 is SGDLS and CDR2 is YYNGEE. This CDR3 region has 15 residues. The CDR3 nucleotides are TGTGCCAGCAGCGTAGGATCAGATAGCAATCAGCCCCAGCATTTT. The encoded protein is CASSVGSDSNQPQHF.